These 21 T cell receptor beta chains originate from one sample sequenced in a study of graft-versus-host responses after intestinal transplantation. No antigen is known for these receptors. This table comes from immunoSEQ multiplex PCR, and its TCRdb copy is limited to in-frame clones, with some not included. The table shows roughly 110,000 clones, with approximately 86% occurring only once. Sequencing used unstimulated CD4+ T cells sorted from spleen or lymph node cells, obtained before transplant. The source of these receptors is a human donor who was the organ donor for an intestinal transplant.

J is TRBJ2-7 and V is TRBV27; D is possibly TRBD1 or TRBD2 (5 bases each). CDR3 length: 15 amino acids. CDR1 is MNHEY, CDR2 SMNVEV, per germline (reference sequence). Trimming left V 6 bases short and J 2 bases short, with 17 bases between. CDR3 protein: CASSRPGTKTYEQYF. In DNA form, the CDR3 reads TGTGCCAGCAGCCGACCCGGGACGAAAACCTACGAGCAGTACTTC.

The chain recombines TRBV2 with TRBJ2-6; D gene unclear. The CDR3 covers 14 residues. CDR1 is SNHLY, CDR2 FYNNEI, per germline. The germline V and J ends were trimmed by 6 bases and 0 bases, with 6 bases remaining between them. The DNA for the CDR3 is TGTGCCAGCAGCAGGAGCTCTGGGGCCAACGTCCTGACTTTC. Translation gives CASSRSSGANVLTF.

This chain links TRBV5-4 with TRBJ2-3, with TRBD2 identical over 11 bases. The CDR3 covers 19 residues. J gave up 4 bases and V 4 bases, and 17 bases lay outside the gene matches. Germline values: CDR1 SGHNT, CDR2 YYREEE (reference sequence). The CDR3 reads CASSLGTSGAARGADTQYF. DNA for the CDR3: TGTGCCAGCAGCCTTGGGACTAGCGGCGCAGCAAGAGGGGCAGATACGCAGTATTTT.

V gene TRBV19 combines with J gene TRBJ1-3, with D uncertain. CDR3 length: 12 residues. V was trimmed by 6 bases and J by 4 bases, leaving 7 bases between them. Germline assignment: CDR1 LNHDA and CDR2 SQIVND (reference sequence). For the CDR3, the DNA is TGTGCCAGTAGAGAGACCGGAAACACCATATATTTT. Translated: CASRETGNTIYF.

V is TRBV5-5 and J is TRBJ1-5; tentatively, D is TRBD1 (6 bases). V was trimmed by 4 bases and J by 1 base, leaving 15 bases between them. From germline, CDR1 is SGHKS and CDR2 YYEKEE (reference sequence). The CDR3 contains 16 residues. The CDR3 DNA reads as TGTGCCAGCAGCCTTACAGGAACAGGGAGCAATCAGCCCCAGCATTTT. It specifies CASSLTGTGSNQPQHF.

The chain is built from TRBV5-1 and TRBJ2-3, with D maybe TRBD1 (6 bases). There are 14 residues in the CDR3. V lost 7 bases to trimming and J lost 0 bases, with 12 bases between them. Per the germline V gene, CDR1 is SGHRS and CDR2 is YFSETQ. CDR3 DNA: TGCGCCAGCGAGGACAGCCCAAGCACAGATACGCAGTATTTT. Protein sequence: CASEDSPSTDTQYF.

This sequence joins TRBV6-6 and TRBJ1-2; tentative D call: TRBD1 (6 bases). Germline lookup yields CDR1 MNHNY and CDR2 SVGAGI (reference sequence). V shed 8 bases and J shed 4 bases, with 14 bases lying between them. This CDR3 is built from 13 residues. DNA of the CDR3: TGTGCCAGCCGTAACAGGGAGGGCTATGGCTACACCTTC. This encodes CASRNREGYGYTF.

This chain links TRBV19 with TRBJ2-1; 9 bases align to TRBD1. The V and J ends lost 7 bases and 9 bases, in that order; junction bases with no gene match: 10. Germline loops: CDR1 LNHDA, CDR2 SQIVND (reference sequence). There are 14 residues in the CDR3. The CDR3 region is CASIGDRALGEQFF. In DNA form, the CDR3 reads TGTGCCAGTATAGGGGACAGGGCTTTAGGTGAGCAGTTCTTC. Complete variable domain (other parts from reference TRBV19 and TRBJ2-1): DGGITQSPKYLFRKEGQNVTLSCEQNLNHDAMYWYRQDPGQGLRLIYYSQIVNDFQKGDIAEGYSVSREKKESFPLTVTSAQKNPTAFYLCASIGDRALGEQFFGPGTRLTVL.

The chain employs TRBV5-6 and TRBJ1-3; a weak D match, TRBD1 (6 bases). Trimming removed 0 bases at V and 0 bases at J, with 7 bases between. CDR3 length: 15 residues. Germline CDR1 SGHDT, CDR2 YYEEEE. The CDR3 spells CASSLEGHSGNTIYF. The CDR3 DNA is TGTGCCAGCAGCTTGGAGGGACACTCTGGAAACACCATATATTTT. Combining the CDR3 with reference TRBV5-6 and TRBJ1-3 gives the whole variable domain DAGVTQSPTHLIKTRGQQVTLRCSPKSGHDTVSWYQQALGQGPQFIFQYYEEEERQRGNFPDRFSGHQFPNYSSELNVNALLLGDSALYLCASSLEGHSGNTIYFGEGSWLTVV.

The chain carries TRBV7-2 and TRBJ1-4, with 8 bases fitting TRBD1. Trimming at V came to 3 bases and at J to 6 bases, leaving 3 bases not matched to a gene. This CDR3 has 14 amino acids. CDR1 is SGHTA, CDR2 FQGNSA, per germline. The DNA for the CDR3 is TGTGCCAGCAGCTTGGACAGGGTGGATGAAAAACTGTTTTTT. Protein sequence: CASSLDRVDEKLFF. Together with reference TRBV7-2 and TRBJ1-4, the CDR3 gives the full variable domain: GAGVSQSPSNKVTEKGKDVELRCDPISGHTALYWYRQSLGQGLEFLIYFQGNSAPDKSGLPSDRFSAERTGGSVSTLTIQRTQQEDSAVYLCASSLDRVDEKLFFGSGTQLSVL.

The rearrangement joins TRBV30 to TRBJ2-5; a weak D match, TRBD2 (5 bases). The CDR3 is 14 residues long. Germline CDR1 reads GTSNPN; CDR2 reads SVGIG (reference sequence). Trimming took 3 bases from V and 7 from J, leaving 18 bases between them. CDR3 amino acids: CAWRIGGPGGTQYF. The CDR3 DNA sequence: TGTGCCTGGAGAATTGGAGGCCCGGGCGGGACCCAGTACTTC.

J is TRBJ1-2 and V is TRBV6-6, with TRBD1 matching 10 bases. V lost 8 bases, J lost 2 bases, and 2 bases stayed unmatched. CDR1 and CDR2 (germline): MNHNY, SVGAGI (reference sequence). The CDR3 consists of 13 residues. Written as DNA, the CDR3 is TGTGCCAGCCCGGGACAGGGGAACTATGGCTACACCTTC. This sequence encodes CASPGQGNYGYTF.

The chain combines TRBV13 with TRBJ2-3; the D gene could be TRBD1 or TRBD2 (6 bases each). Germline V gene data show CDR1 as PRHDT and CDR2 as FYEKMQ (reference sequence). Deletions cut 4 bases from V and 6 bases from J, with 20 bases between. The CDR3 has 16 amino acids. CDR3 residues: CASSYTTRGIGDTQYF. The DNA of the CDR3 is TGTGCCAGCAGCTACACGACTAGGGGGATAGGGGATACGCAGTATTTT.

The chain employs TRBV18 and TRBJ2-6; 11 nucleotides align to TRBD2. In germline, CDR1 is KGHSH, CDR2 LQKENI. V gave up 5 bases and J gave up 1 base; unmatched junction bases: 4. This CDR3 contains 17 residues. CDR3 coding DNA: TGTGCCAGCTCATCCCTAGCGGGGGGTTCTGGGGCCAACGTCCTGACTTTC. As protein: CASSSLAGGSGANVLTF. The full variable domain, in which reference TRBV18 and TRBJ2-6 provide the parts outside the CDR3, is NAGVMQNPRHLVRRRGQEARLRCSPMKGHSHVYWYRQLPEEGLKFMVYLQKENIIDESGMPKERFSAEFPKEGPSILRIQQVVRGDSAAYFCASSSLAGGSGANVLTFGAGSRLTVL.

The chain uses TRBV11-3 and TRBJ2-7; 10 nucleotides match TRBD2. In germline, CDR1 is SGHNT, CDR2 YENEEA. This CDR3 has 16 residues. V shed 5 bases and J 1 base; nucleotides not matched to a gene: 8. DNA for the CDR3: TGTGCCAGCAGCGTCCTAGGGACTAGCGCGTCCTACGAGCAGTACTTC. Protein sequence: CASSVLGTSASYEQYF.

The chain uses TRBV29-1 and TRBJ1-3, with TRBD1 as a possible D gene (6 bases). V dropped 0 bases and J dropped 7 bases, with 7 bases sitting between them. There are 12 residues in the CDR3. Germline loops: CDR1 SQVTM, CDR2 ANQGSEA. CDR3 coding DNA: TGCAGCGTTGAAGATCAGGGGAACACCATATATTTT. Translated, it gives CSVEDQGNTIYF.

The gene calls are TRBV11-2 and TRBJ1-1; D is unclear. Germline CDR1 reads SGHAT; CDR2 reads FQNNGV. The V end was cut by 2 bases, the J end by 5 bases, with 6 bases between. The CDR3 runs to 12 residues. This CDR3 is CASSLLGTEAFF. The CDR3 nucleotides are TGTGCCAGCAGCTTATTGGGAACTGAAGCTTTCTTT.

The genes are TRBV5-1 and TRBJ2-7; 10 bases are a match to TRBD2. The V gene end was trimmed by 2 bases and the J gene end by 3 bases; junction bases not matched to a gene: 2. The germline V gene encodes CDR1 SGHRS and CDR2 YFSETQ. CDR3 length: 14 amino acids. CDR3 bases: TGCGCCAGCAGCTTAACTAGCGGGAACTACGAGCAGTACTTC. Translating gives CASSLTSGNYEQYF.

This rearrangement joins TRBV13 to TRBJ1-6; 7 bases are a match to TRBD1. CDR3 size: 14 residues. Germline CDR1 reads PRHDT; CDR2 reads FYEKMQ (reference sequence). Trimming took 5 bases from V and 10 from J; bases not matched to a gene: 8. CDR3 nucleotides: TGTGCCAGCAGCCGACAGGGAAGGGTCTCACCCCTCCACTTT. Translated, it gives CASSRQGRVSPLHF.

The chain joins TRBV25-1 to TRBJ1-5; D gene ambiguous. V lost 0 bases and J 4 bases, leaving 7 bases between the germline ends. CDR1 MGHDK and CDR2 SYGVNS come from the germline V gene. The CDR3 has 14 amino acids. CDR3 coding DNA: TGTGCCAGCAGTGAATATTTGCTAAATCAGCCCCAGCATTTT. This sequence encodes CASSEYLLNQPQHF.

The CDR3 bases are TGTGCCAGCAGCTTAGGAGGGACCCAGTACTTC. Amino acid sequence: CASSLGGTQYF. The chain uses TRBV7-9 and TRBJ2-5; D remains unclear. CDR1 and CDR2 from the germline V gene are SEHNR and FQNEAQ (reference sequence). Trimming removed 1 base at V and 7 bases at J, with 4 bases between. CDR3 length equals 11 residues. Full variable domain (missing parts from reference TRBV7-9 and TRBJ2-5): DTGVSQNPRHKITKRGQNVTFRCDPISEHNRLYWYRQTLGQGPEFLTYFQNEAQLEKSRLLSDRFSAERPKGSFSTLEIQRTEQGDSAMYLCASSLGGTQYFGPGTRLLVL.